This T cell receptor beta chain was found in a study of beta chain features in type 1 diabetes. Looking at the study overall: Sorted cells, some 110,000,000 in number, were examined across all samples.

V dropped 5 bases and J dropped 3 bases, with 13 bases sitting between them. The germline CDR1 and CDR2 sequences are SGHTA and FQGTGA. This CDR3 spans 14 amino acids. Overall study results and limits: A greater similarity of naive, central memory and Treg TCRB repertoires was seen among patients than among healthy donors. Lower insertion and higher deletion counts appeared at VDJ junctions in type 1 diabetes patients. Among all four CD4+ subsets, Type 1 diabetes patients had TCRB CDR3s that were moderately but significantly shorter.

CD45RO/CCR7/CD25/CD127/CD95/CD27 staining was used to isolate CD4+ naive, central memory, regulatory and stem cell-like memory cells by sorting. For this clone: Its specificity is not known.

Expressed TCRB transcripts got sequenced, as all isolated RNA was reverse transcribed. This table comes from immunoSEQ multiplex PCR, and its TCRdb copy is limited to in-frame clones, with some not included. The repertoire holds approximately 250,000 clones, with approximately 25% as singletons. This chain uses TRBV7-3 with TRBJ1-1; D perhaps matches TRBD1 (5 bases). Source material: naive CD4+ T cells from blood. The TCR was taken from a woman aged 25-40 years with type 1 diabetes. The CDR3 spells CASSADGGDTEAFF. The CDR3 DNA is TGTGCCAGCAGCGCGGACGGGGGGGACACTGAAGCTTTCTTT.